The clone carrying this T cell receptor (beta chain) has more than one count but fewer than ten. As yet, its antigen is unknown. TCRdb independently ran MiXCR on the 5' RACE reads; one entry per CDR3 protein. This table has about 480,000 distinct CDR3 sequences, 17% appearing once. The sample is drawn from a study of CD8 T cells in ankylosing spondylitis. General observations from the study: A TCR beta motif of eight or nine highly homologous variants seemed to mark ankylosing spondylitis blood. Reportedly, disease-linked clones are significantly enriched in ankylosing spondylitis patients' matched synovial fluid.

This CDR3 spans 17 amino acids. Trimming cost V 6 bases and J 5 bases, with 23 bases left between them. Germline V gene sequence: CDR1 MNHNS, CDR2 SASEGT. The receptor comes from a male donor with ankylosing spondylitis. The sample was blood, either unsorted or a sorted T cell fraction (not recorded which). V gene TRBV6-1 combines with J gene TRBJ2-1; the D gene is possibly TRBD1 (6 bases). The CDR3 nucleotides are TGTGCCAGCAGCGAGCAGGGGTCATCTTCAGTCCACAATGAGCAGTTCTTC. This translates into CASSEQGSSSVHNEQFF.